One and the same sample provided the 19 T cell receptor beta chains below, sequenced in a study of T cell responses to AZD1222 COVID-19 vaccine. Assay used: immunoSEQ multiplex PCR; TCRdb lists only in-frame clones, some missing. The sample carries 77,000 or so clones, approximately 90% recorded once. This specimen consisted of peripheral blood, obtained 28 days after the second AZD1222 dose. All receptors come from an adult who received the AZD1222 COVID-19 vaccine.

The chain couples TRBV28 to TRBJ1-2; D is unclear. This CDR3 has 12 residues. V was shortened by 5 bases and J by 5 bases, with 9 bases between the two germline ends. Germline-derived CDR1 and CDR2 are MDHEN and SYDVKM. The CDR3 DNA reads TGTGCCAGCAGTGCAACCCAGTATGGCTACACCTTC. It is translated as CASSATQYGYTF.

The V and J genes are TRBV2 and TRBJ1-2; 10 nucleotides line up with TRBD1. The length of the CDR3 is 13 residues. The germline CDR1 and CDR2 sequences are SNHLY and FYNNEI. The V and J ends lost 7 bases and 6 bases, in that order; junction bases with no gene match: 5. The CDR3 coding sequence is TGTGCCAGCAACCGGGACAGGGGCAATGGCTACACCTTC. Its protein is CASNRDRGNGYTF.

The V gene is TRBV6-1, the J gene TRBJ1-4; D may be TRBD1 (6 bases). CDR3 length equals 16 residues. CDR1 and CDR2 from the germline V gene are MNHNS and SASEGT. The V end lost 2 bases, the J end lost 3 bases, and 13 bases lay between the germline ends. The CDR3 protein is CASSEWSGGPNEKLFF. CDR3 coding DNA: TGTGCCAGCAGTGAATGGTCGGGGGGGCCTAATGAAAAACTGTTTTTT.

This chain links TRBV3-1 (or the pseudogene TRBV3-2) with TRBJ1-1, with 11 nucleotides matching TRBD1. CDR3 length equals 17 residues. The V and J ends lost 3 bases and 1 base, in that order; junction bases with no gene match: 7. Germline assignment: CDR1 LGHDT and CDR2 YNNKEL (reference sequence). In nucleotides, the CDR3 is TGTGCCAGCAGCCACCGCCCCGGGACAGGGGGGAACACTGAAGCTTTCTTT. Translated, it gives CASSHRPGTGGNTEAFF.

The V gene is TRBV18, the J gene TRBJ1-5; TRBD1 matches 7 bases. Germline CDR1 KGHSH, CDR2 LQKENI. This CDR3 spans 14 amino acids. J was trimmed by 2 bases and V by 3 bases; bases with no gene match: 1. The chain's CDR3 is CASSPDRGNQPQHF. The DNA for the CDR3 is TGTGCCAGCTCACCTGACAGGGGCAATCAGCCCCAGCATTTT.

V usage is TRBV4-3 and J usage is TRBJ2-1; the match to TRBD2 covers 7 bases. The CDR3 runs 14 residues. V lost 4 bases, J lost 10 bases, and 10 bases stayed unmatched. CDR1 LGHNA and CDR2 YSLEER come from the germline V gene. The CDR3 is CASSLVGGGSEQFF. The CDR3 bases are TGCGCCAGCAGCCTGGTTGGGGGGGGTTCGGAGCAGTTCTTC.

V is TRBV6-5 and J is TRBJ2-1; TRBD2 matches at 8 bases. With V trimmed by 2 bases and J by 7 bases, 7 bases remained unmatched. CDR1 and CDR2 from the germline V gene are MNHEY and SVGAGI. The CDR3 is made up of 15 amino acids. The CDR3 nucleotides are TGTGCCAGCAGTTACGAAGCGGGAGAGAAAAATGAGCAGTTCTTC. Translated: CASSYEAGEKNEQFF.

CDR3 sequence reads: CASSIHYGTGYNSPLHF. The CDR3 nucleotides are TGTGCCAGTAGTATCCACTACGGGACAGGCTATAATTCACCCCTCCACTTT. The chain carries TRBV19 and TRBJ1-6, with 8 bases matching TRBD1. Germline CDR1 reads LNHDA; CDR2 reads SQIVND (reference sequence). Trimming removed 3 bases from V and 3 bases from J; junction bases left unmatched: 7. The CDR3 spans 17 residues.

This clone has just one count. The rearrangement links TRBV7-9 to TRBJ2-1, with 10 bases fitting TRBD2. V lost 5 bases to trimming and J lost 3 bases; unmatched junction nucleotides: 7. The CDR3 runs to 16 residues. Per germline, CDR1 SEHNR and CDR2 FQNEAQ (reference sequence). CDR3 nucleotides: TGTGCCAGCAGCCTCCTAGCGGGAGTTGTCTACAATGAGCAGTTCTTC. As protein: CASSLLAGVVYNEQFF.

The chain employs TRBV24-1 and TRBJ2-3, with no clear D. V gave up 3 bases and J gave up 1 base, with 7 bases separating them. The germline gives CDR1 KGHDR, CDR2 SFDVKD. The CDR3 is 14 residues long. Here the CDR3 DNA reads TGTGCCACCAGTGATCCTACAGGCACAGATACGCAGTATTTT. Translating gives CATSDPTGTDTQYF.

V gene TRBV9 combines with J gene TRBJ2-1; 8 bases map to TRBD2. Germline lookup yields CDR1 SGDLS and CDR2 YYNGEE. CDR3 length: 15 residues. Trimming at V came to 4 bases and at J to 3 bases, leaving 6 bases not matched to a gene. The chain's CDR3 is CASSKTGTSYNEQFF. The CDR3 nucleotides are TGTGCCAGCAGCAAGACCGGGACTAGCTACAATGAGCAGTTCTTC.

This clone was detected once. The V call is TRBV27, the J call TRBJ2-5; D is perhaps TRBD1 (6 bases). This CDR3 is built from 15 residues. In germline, CDR1 is MNHEY, CDR2 SMNVEV (reference sequence). The germline V and J ends were trimmed by 6 bases and 2 bases, with 16 bases remaining between them. CDR3 region: CASSTYRDKQETQYF. CDR3 DNA sequence: TGTGCCAGCAGCACCTACCGGGACAAACAAGAGACCCAGTACTTC.

The chain has TRBV7-2 and TRBJ2-5; TRBD2 matches 15 bases. CDR3 size: 16 residues. CDR1 SGHTA and CDR2 FQGNSA come from the germline V gene. Trimming at V came to 5 bases and at J to 9 bases, leaving 10 bases not matched to a gene. CDR3 bases: TGTGCCAGCAGCCCGACGGGACTAGCGGGAGGATCGGCCCAGTACTTC. This codes for CASSPTGLAGGSAQYF.

A single count supports this clone. This chain uses TRBV4-1 with TRBJ2-7; TRBD2 matches at 11 bases. Germline V CDR1 and CDR2: MGHRA, YSYEKL. With 8 bases clipped from V and 2 bases from J, the junction kept 11 bases outside the gene matches. CDR3 length: 16 amino acids. The CDR3 sequence is CASRSSGTSGPYEQYF. DNA of the CDR3: TGCGCCAGCCGCAGCTCTGGGACTAGCGGCCCCTACGAGCAGTACTTC.

V is TRBV24-1 and J is TRBJ2-1; maybe TRBD2 (5 bases). Germline assignment: CDR1 KGHDR and CDR2 SFDVKD. The CDR3 covers 14 residues. V was trimmed by 0 bases and J by 15 bases, leaving 17 bases between them. The DNA of the CDR3 is TGTGCCACCAGTGATTTGCGGGATTCGGCGCGTATGTTCTTC. Translation: CATSDLRDSARMFF.

As DNA, the CDR3 is TGTGCCTGGAGTTCTCTAGGACGGGAGGGGACAGATACGCAGTATTTT. It specifies CAWSSLGREGTDTQYF. The chain is built from TRBV30 and TRBJ2-3, with 8 nucleotides matching TRBD2. The V and J ends lost 2 bases and 3 bases, in that order; junction bases with no gene match: 10. Looked up from germline, CDR1 is GTSNPN and CDR2 is SVGIG (reference sequence). CDR3 length: 16 residues.

The rearrangement uses TRBV7-9 and TRBJ2-7; D not certain. Germline values: CDR1 SEHNR, CDR2 FQNEAQ (reference sequence). The V end was cut by 4 bases, the J end by 3 bases, with 7 bases between. This CDR3 is 12 amino acids long. The CDR3 spells CASSSMGYEQYF. The CDR3 coding sequence is TGTGCCAGCAGCTCGATGGGCTACGAGCAGTACTTC. Supplemented by reference TRBV7-9 and TRBJ2-7, the full variable domain reads DTGVSQNPRHKITKRGQNVTFRCDPISEHNRLYWYRQTLGQGPEFLTYFQNEAQLEKSRLLSDRFSAERPKGSFSTLEIQRTEQGDSAMYLCASSSMGYEQYFGPGTRLTVT.

This rearrangement joins TRBV28 to TRBJ1-6; no firm D call. From germline, CDR1 is MDHEN and CDR2 SYDVKM. V lost 4 bases and J 8 bases, leaving 21 bases between the germline ends. The CDR3 is made up of 17 amino acids. CDR3 sequence: CASSSSGRYLGDSPLHF. The CDR3 DNA is TGTGCCAGCAGTTCCTCCGGGAGGTACCTTGGTGATTCACCCCTCCACTTT.

This rearrangement joins TRBV2 to TRBJ2-2, with TRBD2 as a possible D gene (5 bases). Deletions cut 5 bases from V and 8 bases from J, with 12 bases between. The CDR3 is 13 amino acids. CDR1 SNHLY and CDR2 FYNNEI come from the germline V gene. The CDR3 nucleotides are TGTGCCAGCAGTCTGGACTTGAGGGGGGAGCTGTTTTTT. Residues: CASSLDLRGELFF.